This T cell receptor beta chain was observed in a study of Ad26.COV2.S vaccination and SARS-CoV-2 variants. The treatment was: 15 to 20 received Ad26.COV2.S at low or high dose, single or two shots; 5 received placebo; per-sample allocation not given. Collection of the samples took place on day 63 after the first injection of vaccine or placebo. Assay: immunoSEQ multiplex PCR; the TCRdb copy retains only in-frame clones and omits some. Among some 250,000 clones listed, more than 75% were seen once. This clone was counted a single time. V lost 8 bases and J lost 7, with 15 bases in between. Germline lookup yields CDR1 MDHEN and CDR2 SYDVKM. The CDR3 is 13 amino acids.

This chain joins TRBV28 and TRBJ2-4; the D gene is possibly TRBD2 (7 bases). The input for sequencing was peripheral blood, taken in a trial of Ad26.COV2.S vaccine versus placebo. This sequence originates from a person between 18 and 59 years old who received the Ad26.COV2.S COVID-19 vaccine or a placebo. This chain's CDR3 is CASRGDKKNIQYF. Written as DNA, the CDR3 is TGTGCCAGCCGGGGGGACAAGAAGAACATTCAGTACTTC. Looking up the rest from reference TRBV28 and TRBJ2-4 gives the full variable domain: DVKVTQSSRYLVKRTGEKVFLECVQDMDHENMFWYRQDPGLGLRLIYFSYDVKMKEKGDIPEGYSVSREKKERFSLILESASTNQTSMYLCASRGDKKNIQYFGAGTRLSVL.